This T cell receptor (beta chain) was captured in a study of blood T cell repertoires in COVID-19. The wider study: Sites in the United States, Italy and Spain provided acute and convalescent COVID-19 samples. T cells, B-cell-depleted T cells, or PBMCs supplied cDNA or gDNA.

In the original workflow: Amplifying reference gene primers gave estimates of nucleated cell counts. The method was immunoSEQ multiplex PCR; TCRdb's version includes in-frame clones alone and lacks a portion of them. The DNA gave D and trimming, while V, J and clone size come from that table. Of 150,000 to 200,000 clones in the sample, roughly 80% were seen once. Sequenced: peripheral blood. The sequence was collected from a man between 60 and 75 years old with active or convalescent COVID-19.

The CDR3: CASSLTSGKQNNEQFF. CDR3 coding DNA: TGCGCCAGCAGCTTGACTAGCGGAAAACAAAACAATGAGCAGTTCTTC. The V and J genes are TRBV5-1 and TRBJ2-1, with 8 positions matching TRBD2. Germline V gives CDR1 SGHRS, CDR2 YFSETQ. This CDR3 is built from 16 residues. Trimming took 1 base from V and 5 from J; bases not matched to a gene: 8.